This T cell receptor (beta chain) was identified during a study of post-analysis software for immune sequencing data. Unique molecular identifiers were built into the TCR beta cDNA libraries. TCRdb processed the PCR reads anew with MiXCR; each CDR3 protein has one entry. The repertoire has roughly 540,000 distinct CDR3 sequences, 30% to 40% of them found once; the top ten carry 6%. General study points: The study found TRBV5-6, TRBV5-1 and TRBV20-1 among five or six TRBV segments more frequent in patients than controls.

The table lists this clonotype with a few counts. Its antigen is currently unknown. Germline V gene data show CDR1 as SNHLY and CDR2 as FYNNEI. Trimming at V came to 5 bases and at J to 0 bases, leaving 3 bases not matched to a gene. This CDR3 spans 14 amino acids. The sequencing input was blood. The rearrangement joins TRBV2 to TRBJ1-1; TRBD1 agrees at 7 bases. The receptor was isolated from a girl aged 2 to 17 with multiple sclerosis. In nucleotides, the CDR3 is TGTGCCAGCAGTCGGACAGGCGTGAACACTGAAGCTTTCTTT. It encodes CASSRTGVNTEAFF.